These 21 T cell receptor beta chains were sequenced from one sample in a study of T cells in narcolepsy. Assay used: immunoSEQ multiplex PCR; TCRdb lists only in-frame clones, some missing. Of about 40,000 clones in the sample, about 87% were seen once. The material sequenced was CD45RA- memory CD4+ T cells from PBMCs. The receptors shown here come from a human donor with narcolepsy.

V and J are TRBV5-5 and TRBJ2-5; D gene unclear. V was shortened by 4 bases and J by 7 bases, with 11 bases between the two germline ends. From germline, CDR1 is SGHKS and CDR2 YYEKEE (reference sequence). The CDR3 spans 12 residues. The CDR3 loop is CASSPPDVTQYF. The CDR3 coding sequence is TGTGCCAGCAGCCCCCCGGATGTGACCCAGTACTTC.

The J gene is TRBJ2-3, the V gene TRBV6-1; D is undetermined. Germline loops: CDR1 MNHNS, CDR2 SASEGT. The ends were cut back, 7 bases at V and 6 bases at J, with 14 bases in the middle. The CDR3 is 13 amino acids. This CDR3 is CASTFLGLDTQYF. In DNA, the CDR3 is TGTGCCAGCACCTTTCTTGGGCTTGATACGCAGTATTTT.

The gene calls are TRBV30 and TRBJ2-1, with TRBD2 matching over 7 bases. Germline V gene lookup returns CDR1 GTSNPN and CDR2 SVGIG (reference sequence). The CDR3 contains 14 residues. V lost 0 bases to trimming and J lost 5 bases; unmatched junction nucleotides: 4. The CDR3 nucleotides read TGTGCCTGGAGTGTACAAAGCGGGAACAATGAGCAGTTCTTC. Its protein product is CAWSVQSGNNEQFF.

The rearrangement joins TRBV19 to TRBJ2-7; TRBD1 matches 7 bases. The CDR3 spans 14 residues. V lost 5 bases, J lost 3 bases, and 7 bases stayed unmatched. The germline CDR1 and CDR2 sequences are LNHDA and SQIVND (reference sequence). The CDR3 is CASSARDSSYEQYF. The CDR3 region has the DNA TGTGCCAGTAGTGCCCGGGACAGCAGCTACGAGCAGTACTTC.

The gene calls are TRBV30 and TRBJ1-1; 10 nucleotides match TRBD1. Germline V CDR1 and CDR2: GTSNPN, SVGIG (reference sequence). This CDR3 region has 14 residues. Trimming took 4 bases from V and 11 from J; bases not matched to a gene: 13. The CDR3 is CAWNPGTGAIEAFF. DNA for the CDR3: TGTGCCTGGAACCCCGGGACAGGGGCTATTGAGGCTTTCTTT.

This chain uses TRBV11-1 with TRBJ2-1, with 13 bases identical to TRBD2. V shed 5 bases and J 9 bases; nucleotides not matched to a gene: 13. Germline V gene lookup returns CDR1 SGHAT and CDR2 FQDESV (reference sequence). This CDR3 has 17 amino acids. The DNA for the CDR3 is TGTGCCAGCAGCCCCTCGGTACTAGCGGGGGGGCGGGGTGAGCAGTTCTTC. Amino acid sequence: CASSPSVLAGGRGEQFF. Looking up the rest from reference TRBV11-1 and TRBJ2-1 gives the full variable domain: EAEVAQSPRYKITEKSQAVAFWCDPISGHATLYWYRQILGQGPELLVQFQDESVVDDSQLPKDRFSAERLKGVDSTLKIQPAELGDSAMYLCASSPSVLAGGRGEQFFGPGTRLTVL.

This clone was seen only once. V is TRBV7-9 and J is TRBJ1-4; D not certain. CDR3 length equals 16 residues. The V end lost 5 bases, the J end lost 8 bases, and 21 bases lay between the germline ends. Per germline, CDR1 SEHNR and CDR2 FQNEAQ (reference sequence). In DNA form, the CDR3 reads TGTGCCAGCAGCGAACCACAGCTCTCTGAGGAGGAAAAACTGTTTTTT. It specifies CASSEPQLSEEEKLFF.

This clone was observed a single time. This chain joins TRBV10-2 and TRBJ2-5; TRBD1 matches 10 bases. The J call may be incorrect, as the DNA end agrees better with TRBJ2-7. CDR3 length: 14 residues. Per the germline V gene, CDR1 is WSHSY and CDR2 is SAAADI. The CDR3 nucleotides read TGCGCCAGCAGACTGACAGGGGGCGGATACGAGCAGTACTTC. This encodes CASRLTGGGYEQYF.

The chain is built from TRBV6-5 and TRBJ2-1; D gene ambiguous. Between the trimmed V and J ends, which lost 2 bases and 2 bases, there was a span of 10 bases. This CDR3 comprises 15 residues. CDR1 and CDR2 (germline): MNHEY, SVGAGI. The CDR3 spells CASSYRGHAYNEQFF. DNA for the CDR3: TGTGCCAGCAGTTACCGTGGCCACGCCTACAATGAGCAGTTCTTC.

The chain has TRBV28 and TRBJ2-1; 7 nucleotides match TRBD2. Per the germline V gene, CDR1 is MDHEN and CDR2 is SYDVKM. The length of the CDR3 is 16 residues. The J segment lost 3 bases and the V segment lost 5 bases, leaving 10 bases of the junction unmatched. The CDR3: CASSVGGVHDYNEQFF. In DNA, the CDR3 is TGTGCCAGCAGTGTTGGGGGGGTTCACGACTACAATGAGCAGTTCTTC. Based on the CDR3 plus reference TRBV28 and TRBJ2-1, the full variable domain is DVKVTQSSRYLVKRTGEKVFLECVQDMDHENMFWYRQDPGLGLRLIYFSYDVKMKEKGDIPEGYSVSREKKERFSLILESASTNQTSMYLCASSVGGVHDYNEQFFGPGTRLTVL.

Remarks on this clone: One junction end disagrees with the germline gene, perhaps due to a read error. The rearrangement joins TRBV6-1 to TRBJ2-1, with D possibly called TRBD1 or TRBD2 (7 bases each). Germline values: CDR1 MNHNS, CDR2 SASEGT. The CDR3 runs to 14 residues. The CDR3 DNA reads TGTGCCAGCAGTGAGTGGCAGGGGGGGCTAATTGGTCTCTTC. As protein: CASSEWQGGLIGLF.

The sample holds a few counts of this clone. The chain couples TRBV11-3 to TRBJ2-3, with D unresolved. The CDR3 has 12 residues. Germline-derived CDR1 and CDR2 are SGHNT and YENEEA. Between the trimmed V and J ends, which lost 5 bases and 1 base, there was a span of 4 bases. The CDR3 protein is CASSGGTDTQYF. DNA for the CDR3: TGTGCCAGCAGCGGGGGCACAGATACGCAGTATTTT.

Only one count was recorded for this clone. The chain employs TRBV29-1 and TRBJ2-1; the match to TRBD1 covers 8 bases. The CDR3 is 13 amino acids. Germline loops: CDR1 SQVTM, CDR2 ANQGSEA. V shed 7 bases and J 0 bases; nucleotides not matched to a gene: 2. CDR3: CSAQGDSYNEQFF. CDR3 bases: TGCAGCGCACAGGGGGACTCCTACAATGAGCAGTTCTTC.

CDR3 sequence (DNA): TGCGCCAGCAGCCGAGGACTAGCGGGAGGCTCCTACAATGAGCAGTTCTTC. Its translation: CASSRGLAGGSYNEQFF. The chain combines TRBV5-1 with TRBJ2-1; 14 nucleotides align to TRBD2. This CDR3 has 17 residues. V gave up 4 bases and J gave up 0 bases; unmatched junction bases: 3. From germline, CDR1 is SGHRS and CDR2 YFSETQ.

This clone was picked up one time. V gene TRBV7-3 combines with J gene TRBJ2-7; possible D gene TRBD2, 5 bases. V lost 5 bases and J lost 6, with 23 bases in between. Germline CDR1 and CDR2: SGHTA and FQGTGA. This CDR3 has 16 amino acids. The DNA of the CDR3 is TGTGCCAGCAGCCCAAATGTTGCCAGCGGACCTGGCGAGCAGTACTTC. Residues: CASSPNVASGPGEQYF.

The chain uses TRBV19 and TRBJ1-2; 7 bases agree with TRBD1. J gave up 8 bases and V 0 bases, and 6 bases lay outside the gene matches. The CDR3 has 14 amino acids. Germline V lookup: CDR1 LNHDA, CDR2 SQIVND (reference sequence). Here the CDR3 reads CASSIEPQGDGYTF. In DNA form, the CDR3 reads TGTGCCAGTAGTATAGAACCGCAGGGGGACGGCTACACCTTC.

The genes are TRBV30 and TRBJ2-7; tentatively, D is TRBD1 (6 bases). Trimming took 3 bases from V and 7 from J, leaving 19 bases between them. The CDR3 is 14 residues long. In germline, CDR1 is GTSNPN, CDR2 SVGIG (reference sequence). CDR3 amino acids: CAWSATPRTGEQYF. As DNA, the CDR3 is TGTGCCTGGAGCGCTACCCCAAGAACAGGGGAGCAGTACTTC.

V usage is TRBV18 and J usage is TRBJ1-5; D is unresolved. The V gene's germline CDR1 is KGHSH and CDR2 LQKENI. Trimming removed 4 bases from V and 5 bases from J, with 9 bases in between. The CDR3 is 13 amino acids. The CDR3 DNA is TGTGCCAGCTCACAAGGGTCGGATCAGCCCCAGCATTTT. This sequence encodes CASSQGSDQPQHF.

The chain combines TRBV5-1 with TRBJ2-6; the D gene could be TRBD1 or TRBD2 (6 bases each). This CDR3 is 15 amino acids long. Germline lookup yields CDR1 SGHRS and CDR2 YFSETQ. Trimming took 6 bases from V and 4 from J, leaving 14 bases between them. The CDR3 protein is CASKAGAGGANVLTF. The CDR3 region has the DNA TGCGCCAGCAAGGCAGGGGCGGGAGGGGCCAACGTCCTGACTTTC.

This rearrangement joins TRBV7-2 to TRBJ1-1, with TRBD1 identical over 7 bases. V shed 5 bases, J shed 1 base, and the junction held 10 bases outside the gene matches. Germline CDR1 is SGHTA and CDR2 is FQGNSA. The CDR3 sequence is 16 residues long. CDR3 in DNA: TGTGCCAGCAGCACTAGACAGGGTTCGGCGAACACTGAAGCTTTCTTT. This gives the protein CASSTRQGSANTEAFF.

V and J are TRBV18 and TRBJ2-1; 9 bases are shared with TRBD2. The germline CDR1 and CDR2 sequences are KGHSH and LQKENI. Germline trimming cut 2 bases from V and 10 bases from J; bases unmatched to any gene: 6. The CDR3 contains 14 residues. CDR3 coding DNA: TGTGCCAGCTCACCATTGCGGGAGGGCCAGGAGCAGTTCTTC. Translating gives CASSPLREGQEQFF.